This T cell receptor beta chain was observed in a study of glioma-infiltrating T cells. General study findings and limits: Only very few CDR3 sequences appeared in both tissue and blood.

Amplification of TCR alpha and beta CDR3 regions from RNA used iRepertoire nested multiplex PCR. TCRdb itself ran the multiplex PCR reads through MiXCR, one entry per CDR3 protein. The sample has under 200,000 distinct CDR3 sequences, around 40% seen once; the top ten hold under 6.5%. Notes on this clonotype: Its antigen is undetermined.

Germline CDR1 reads MDHEN; CDR2 reads SYDVKM. The CDR3 covers 14 residues. V is TRBV28 and J is TRBJ1-5; TRBD1 matches 9 bases. Sequencing was carried out using glioma tissue, nonneoplastic brain tissue, or PBMCs (not recorded which). The TCR comes from a human donor with low-grade glioma or glioblastoma, undergoing nonglioma brain surgery, or in good health (not recorded which). The CDR3, as DNA: TGTGACAACAAGGGACAGGGTAGCAATCAGCCCCAGCATTTT. Protein: CDNKGQGSNQPQHF.